This T cell receptor (beta chain) was sequenced for a study of blood T cell repertoires in COVID-19. Turning to the study itself: Acute and convalescent COVID-19 samples came from the United States, Italy and Spain. In each case, the material was cDNA or gDNA derived from T cells, B-cell-depleted T cells, or PBMCs.

This clone was picked up one time. In the original analysis: For nucleated cells, counts were estimated from reference gene primer amplification. Sequenced by immunoSEQ multiplex PCR; TCRdb stores in-frame clones only, minus some. D and trimming come from the DNA, and the V and J calls and clone size come from that table. The sample includes about 80,000 clones, around four fifths of them seen just once. The sequenced material came from peripheral blood. The TCR comes from a human donor in a cohort sampled during active COVID-19.

The CDR3, as DNA: TGTGCCAGCGGCGGGCGGCTCTCTGGGGCCAACGTCCTGACTTTC. Residues: CASGGRLSGANVLTF. The chain is built from TRBV2 and TRBJ2-6; maybe TRBD2 (5 bases). From germline, CDR1 is SNHLY and CDR2 FYNNEI. The CDR3 is 15 residues long. Between the trimmed V and J ends, which lost 8 bases and 0 bases, there was a span of 11 bases.